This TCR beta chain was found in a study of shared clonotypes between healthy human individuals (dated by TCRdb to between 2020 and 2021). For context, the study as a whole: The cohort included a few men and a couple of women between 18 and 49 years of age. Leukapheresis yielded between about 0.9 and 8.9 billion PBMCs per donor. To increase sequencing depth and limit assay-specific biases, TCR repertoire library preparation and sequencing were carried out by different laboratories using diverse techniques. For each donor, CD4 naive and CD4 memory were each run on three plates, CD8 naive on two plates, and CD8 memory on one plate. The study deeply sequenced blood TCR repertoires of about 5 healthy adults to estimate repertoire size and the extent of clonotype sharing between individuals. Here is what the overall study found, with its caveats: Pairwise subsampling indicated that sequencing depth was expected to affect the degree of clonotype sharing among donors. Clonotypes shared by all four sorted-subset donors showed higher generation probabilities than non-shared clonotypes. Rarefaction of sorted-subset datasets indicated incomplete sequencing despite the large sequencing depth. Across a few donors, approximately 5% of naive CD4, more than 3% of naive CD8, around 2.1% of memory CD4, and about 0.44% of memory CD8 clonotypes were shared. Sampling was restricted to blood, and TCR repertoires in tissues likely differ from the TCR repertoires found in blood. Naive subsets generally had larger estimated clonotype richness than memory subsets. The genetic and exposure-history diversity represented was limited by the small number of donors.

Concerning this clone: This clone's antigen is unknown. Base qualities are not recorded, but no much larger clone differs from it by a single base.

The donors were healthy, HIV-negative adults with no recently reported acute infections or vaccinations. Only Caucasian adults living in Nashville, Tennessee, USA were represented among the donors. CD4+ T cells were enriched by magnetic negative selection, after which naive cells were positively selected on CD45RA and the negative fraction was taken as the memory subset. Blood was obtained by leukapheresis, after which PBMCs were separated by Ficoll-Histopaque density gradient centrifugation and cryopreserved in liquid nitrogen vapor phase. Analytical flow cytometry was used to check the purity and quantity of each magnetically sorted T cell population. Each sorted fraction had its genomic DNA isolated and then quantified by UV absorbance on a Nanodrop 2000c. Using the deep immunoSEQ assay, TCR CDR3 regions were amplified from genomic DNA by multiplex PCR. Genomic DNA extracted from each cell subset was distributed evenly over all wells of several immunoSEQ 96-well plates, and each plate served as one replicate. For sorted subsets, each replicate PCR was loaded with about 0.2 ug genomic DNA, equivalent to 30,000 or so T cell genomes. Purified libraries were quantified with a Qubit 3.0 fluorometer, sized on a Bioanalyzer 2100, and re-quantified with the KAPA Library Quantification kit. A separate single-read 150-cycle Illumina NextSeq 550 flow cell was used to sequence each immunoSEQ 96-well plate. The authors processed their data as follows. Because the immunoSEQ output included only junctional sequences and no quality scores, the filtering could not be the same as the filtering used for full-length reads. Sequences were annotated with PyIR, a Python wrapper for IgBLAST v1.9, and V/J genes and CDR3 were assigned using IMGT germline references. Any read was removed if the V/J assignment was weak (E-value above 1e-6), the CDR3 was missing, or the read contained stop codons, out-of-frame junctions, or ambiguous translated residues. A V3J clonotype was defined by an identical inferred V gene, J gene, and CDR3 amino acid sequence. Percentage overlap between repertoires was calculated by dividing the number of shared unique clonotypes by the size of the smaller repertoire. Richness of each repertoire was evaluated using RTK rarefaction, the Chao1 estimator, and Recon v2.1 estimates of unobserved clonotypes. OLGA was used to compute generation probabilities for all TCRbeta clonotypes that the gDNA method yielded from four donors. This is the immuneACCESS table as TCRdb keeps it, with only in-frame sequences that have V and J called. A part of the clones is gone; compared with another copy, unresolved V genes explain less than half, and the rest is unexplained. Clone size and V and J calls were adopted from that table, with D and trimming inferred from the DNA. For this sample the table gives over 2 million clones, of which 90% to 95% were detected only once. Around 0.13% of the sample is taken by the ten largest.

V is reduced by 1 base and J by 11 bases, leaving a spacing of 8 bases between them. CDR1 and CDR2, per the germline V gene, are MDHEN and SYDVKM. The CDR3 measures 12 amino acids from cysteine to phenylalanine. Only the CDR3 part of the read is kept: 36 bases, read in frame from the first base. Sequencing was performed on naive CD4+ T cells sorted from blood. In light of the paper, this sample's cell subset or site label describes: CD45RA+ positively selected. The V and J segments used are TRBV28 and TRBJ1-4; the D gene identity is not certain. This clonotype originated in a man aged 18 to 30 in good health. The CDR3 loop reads CASSLLEGKLFF. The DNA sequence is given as TGTGCCAGCAGTTTATTGGAAGGGAAACTGTTTTTT.